What follows are 23 T cell receptor beta chains derived from one specimen sequenced in a study of T-cell memory formation after mild COVID-19. In TCRdb, the 5' RACE reads were re-called with MiXCR into one record per CDR3 protein. The sample lists nearly 250,000 distinct CDR3 sequences, 15% seen once, with around 2% in the top ten. Sequencing was performed on PBMCs or a T cell subset sorted from them (not recorded which). These receptors all stem from an adult woman who had mild COVID-19 (a few samples of this study predate the infection). Cell type and time point are not known.

V and J are TRBV4-2 and TRBJ2-7, with D perhaps matching TRBD2 (6 bases). Germline assignment: CDR1 LGHNA and CDR2 YNFKEQ. The CDR3 spans 15 residues. V lost 4 bases, J lost 0 bases, and 13 bases lay in between. CDR3 bases: TGTGCCAGCAGCCGACCTAGCGCAGACTCCTACGAGCAGTACTTC. Its translation: CASSRPSADSYEQYF.

The V call is TRBV12-3 or TRBV12-4, the J call TRBJ1-5; 11 nucleotides line up with TRBD1. The CDR3 contains 16 residues. The trim removed 5 bases at V and 3 bases at J, leaving 6 bases unmatched. The CDR3 is CASSQGQGVLNQPQHF. For the CDR3, the DNA is TGTGCCAGCAGTCAGGGACAGGGGGTCCTCAATCAGCCCCAGCATTTT.

This clonotype was seen at least ten times. V is TRBV20-1 and J is TRBJ2-3; 7 positions match TRBD2. The CDR3 is 15 amino acids. Germline V gene sequence: CDR1 DFQATT, CDR2 SNEGSKA (reference sequence). V lost 0 bases, J lost 0 bases, and 3 bases stayed unmatched. The CDR3 region is CSARDRRESTDTQYF. Here the CDR3 DNA reads TGCAGTGCTAGAGATCGGCGGGAGAGCACAGATACGCAGTATTTT.

This clonotype was counted only a few times. V is TRBV29-1 and J is TRBJ1-1; D is ambiguous. The CDR3 totals 8 residues. Germline values: CDR1 SQVTM, CDR2 ANQGSEA. Trimming left V 1 base short and J 11 bases short, with 2 bases between. CDR3 DNA: TGCAGCGTTGAAGGGGCTTTCTTT. Translated: CSVEGAFF. Combining the CDR3 with reference TRBV29-1 and TRBJ1-1 gives the whole variable domain SAVISQKPSRDICQRGTSLTIQCQVDSQVTMMFWYRQQPGQSLTLIATANQGSEATYESGFVIDKFPISRPNLTFSTLTVSNMSPEDSSIYLCSVEGAFFGQGTRLTVV.

This clonotype was observed at least ten times. The chain couples TRBV12-3 or TRBV12-4 to TRBJ1-2; tentatively, D is TRBD1 (5 bases). The CDR3 is 13 residues long. V lost 6 bases, J lost 3 bases, and 11 bases lay in between. The CDR3 region has the DNA TGTGCCAGCAGCTCAGGGTTCGACTATGGCTACACCTTC. This codes for CASSSGFDYGYTF.

This chain links TRBV6-6 with TRBJ1-2; a weak D match, TRBD1 (6 bases). Trimming removed 2 bases at V and 6 bases at J, with 13 bases between. Germline V gene sequence: CDR1 MNHNY, CDR2 SVGAGI (reference sequence). This CDR3 contains 14 residues. CDR3 DNA sequence: TGTGCCAGCAGTTACCCTGGACAGTTCCATGGCTACACCTTC. The encoded protein is CASSYPGQFHGYTF.

This clonotype was observed a handful of times. V usage is TRBV5-6 and J usage is TRBJ1-2, with D unclear. Germline CDR1 is SGHDT and CDR2 is YYEEEE. Trimming took off 2 bases at V and 5 bases at J, with 13 bases between the two ends. The CDR3 runs to 14 residues. The DNA for the CDR3 is TGTGCCAGCAGCTTACCCCGGGTGCGGTATGGCTACACCTTC. Amino acid sequence: CASSLPRVRYGYTF.

This clonotype was detected only a few times. The V gene is TRBV5-5, the J gene TRBJ1-5, with 7 bases identical to TRBD1. Trimming removed 4 bases from V and 0 bases from J; junction bases left unmatched: 10. CDR3 length: 17 amino acids. Germline CDR1 is SGHKS and CDR2 is YYEKEE (reference sequence). CDR3 amino acids: CASSPMGGDSSNQPQHF. The DNA of the CDR3 is TGTGCCAGCAGCCCTATGGGAGGGGACAGTAGCAATCAGCCCCAGCATTTT.

This clonotype turned up a few times. This rearrangement joins TRBV6-2 or TRBV6-3 to TRBJ2-3, with 9 bases lining up with TRBD2. Germline V gene lookup returns CDR1 MNHEY and CDR2 SVGEGT. The V gene end was trimmed by 8 bases and the J gene end by 3 bases; junction bases not matched to a gene: 9. The CDR3 contains 15 residues. CDR3 residues: CASAGIAGGTDTQYF. In nucleotides, the CDR3 is TGTGCCAGCGCCGGGATTGCGGGAGGGACAGATACGCAGTATTTT.

This clonotype was seen only a few times. The J gene is TRBJ2-3, the V gene TRBV19; 8 nucleotides line up with TRBD1. Germline CDR1 and CDR2: LNHDA and SQIVND (reference sequence). The CDR3 contains 15 residues. V trimming: 5 bases; J trimming: 5 bases; junction bases outside the gene matches: 9. CDR3 protein: CASSSAGGIVDTQYF. DNA of the CDR3: TGTGCCAGTAGTTCAGCAGGGGGCATTGTAGATACGCAGTATTTT.

This clonotype was seen a handful of times. One end of the junction fails to match germline, which may point to a read error. This chain uses TRBV7-3 with TRBJ2-3; 9 bases are shared with TRBD1. This CDR3 comprises 13 residues. CDR1 is SGHTA and CDR2 is FQGTGA in the germline V gene. The CDR3 DNA reads as TGTGTCAGCAGCTTGGATACAGGGGGCGCGCAGTATTTT. The encoded protein is CVSSLDTGGAQYF.

This clonotype was observed at least ten times. The chain joins TRBV24-1 to TRBJ2-3; D possibly matches TRBD1 or TRBD2 (5 bases each). CDR1 and CDR2 from the germline V gene are KGHDR and SFDVKD. V dropped 9 bases and J dropped 7 bases, with 13 bases sitting between them. The CDR3 length is 12 residues. The CDR3 here is CATRDLINTQYF. CDR3 coding DNA: TGTGCCACCCGGGACCTCATCAATACGCAGTATTTT.

Many counts were recorded for this clonotype. The chain couples TRBV6-2 or TRBV6-3 to TRBJ2-7; the match to TRBD1 covers 7 bases. The CDR3 consists of 15 residues. Germline loops: CDR1 MNHEY, CDR2 SVGEGT. J gave up 1 base and V 6 bases, and 9 bases lay outside the gene matches. Written as DNA, the CDR3 is TGTGCCAGCAGGTCGGGACAGTTACGTTCCTACGAGCAGTACTTC. Residues: CASRSGQLRSYEQYF.

V gene TRBV30 combines with J gene TRBJ2-3; D may be TRBD2 (6 bases). V was clipped by 6 bases and J by 0 bases, with 16 bases between them. This CDR3 spans 15 amino acids. The germline gives CDR1 GTSNPN, CDR2 SVGIG (reference sequence). The CDR3, as DNA: TGTGCCTGCAACCGGGACTCTTATAGCACAGATACGCAGTATTTT. The encoded protein is CACNRDSYSTDTQYF.

The V and J genes are TRBV29-1 and TRBJ2-5, with D uncertain. Germline V CDR1 and CDR2: SQVTM, ANQGSEA. Trimming took 4 bases from V and 5 from J, leaving 8 bases between them. The CDR3 covers 11 residues. The CDR3 here is CSVGRKETQYF. CDR3 nucleotide sequence: TGCAGCGTTGGGCGCAAGGAGACCCAGTACTTC.

The chain links TRBV5-1 to TRBJ1-2; D might be TRBD1 (6 bases). This CDR3 spans 13 amino acids. The ends were cut back, 3 bases at V and 5 bases at J, with 11 bases in the middle. In germline, CDR1 is SGHRS, CDR2 YFSETQ. For the CDR3, the DNA is TGCGCCAGCAGCTCGGAGGGGACATATGGCTACACCTTC. It encodes CASSSEGTYGYTF.

This clonotype was detected a few times. CDR3 amino acids: CASSLTPAGVIDTQYF. The CDR3 DNA follows: TGTGCCAGCAGCTTAACCCCAGCGGGAGTTATCGATACGCAGTATTTT. The genes are TRBV7-3 and TRBJ2-3; 8 bases are a match to TRBD2. V lost 0 bases to trimming and J lost 6 bases; unmatched junction nucleotides: 8. CDR3 length: 16 residues. Germline V gives CDR1 SGHTA, CDR2 FQGTGA. Variable domain in full (rest from reference TRBV7-3 and TRBJ2-3): GAGVSQTPSNKVTEKGKYVELRCDPISGHTALYWYRQSLGQGPEFLIYFQGTGAADDSGLPNDRFFAVRPEGSVSTLKIQRTERGDSAVYLCASSLTPAGVIDTQYFGPGTRLTVL.

This clonotype was picked up a small number of times. This sequence joins TRBV24-1 and TRBJ2-2; D might be TRBD2 (6 bases). V lost 1 base, J lost 0 bases, and 14 bases lay in between. CDR1 is KGHDR, CDR2 SFDVKD, per germline. The CDR3 extends over 18 amino acids. For the CDR3, the DNA is TGTGCCACCAGTGATTTAGAGCTCGGCGGGGCGAACACCGGGGAGCTGTTTTTT. This sequence encodes CATSDLELGGANTGELFF.

The V gene is TRBV29-1, the J gene TRBJ2-7; 13 bases agree with TRBD2. The germline gives CDR1 SQVTM, CDR2 ANQGSEA. The V gene end was trimmed by 6 bases and the J gene end by 0 bases; junction bases not matched to a gene: 11. CDR3 length: 17 amino acids. The chain's CDR3 is CSVSRSGTSGTSYEQYF. In DNA form, the CDR3 reads TGCAGCGTCTCGCGTTCCGGGACTAGCGGGACCTCCTACGAGCAGTACTTC.

This clonotype was observed many times. This chain joins TRBV30 and TRBJ2-5; no reliable D call. This CDR3 comprises 13 residues. The V end was cut by 5 bases, the J end by 2 bases, with 12 bases between. Looked up from germline, CDR1 is GTSNPN and CDR2 is SVGIG (reference sequence). Here the CDR3 DNA reads TGTGCCTGGGGGCACAAAATTCAAGAGACCCAGTACTTC. It codes for CAWGHKIQETQYF.

V and J are TRBV3-1 and TRBJ1-6; 7 bases map to TRBD1. The CDR3 consists of 15 residues. From germline, CDR1 is LGHDT and CDR2 YNNKEL (reference sequence). The V segment lost 4 bases and the J segment 7 bases; nucleotides outside the gene matches: 7. CDR3 bases: TGTGCCAGCAGCCCAATCGCCAGGGGGAATTCACCCCTCCACTTT. Protein sequence: CASSPIARGNSPLHF.

The V and J genes are TRBV10-3 and TRBJ2-3, with a weak D call TRBD2 (6 bases). This CDR3 has 12 amino acids. CDR1 and CDR2 (germline): ENHRY, SYGVKD. Trimming cost V 10 bases and J 0 bases, with 8 bases left between them. The CDR3 nucleotides are TGTGCCACGGGAGCTAGCACAGATACGCAGTATTTT. Translation gives CATGASTDTQYF.

The chain recombines TRBV11-2 with TRBJ2-1, with 15 bases aligning to TRBD2. Germline V CDR1 and CDR2: SGHAT, FQNNGV. The CDR3 contains 15 residues. V lost 1 base, J lost 10 bases, and 2 bases stayed unmatched. In nucleotides, the CDR3 is TGTGCCAGCAGCTTAGGGACTAGCGGGGGGGCCGAGCAGTTCTTC. It encodes CASSLGTSGGAEQFF.